The sequence of this TCR beta chain was determined in a study of blood T cell repertoires in COVID-19. Study-level background: Donors in the United States, Italy and Spain gave samples during acute or convalescent COVID-19.

TCRdb's table, derived via immunoSEQ multiplex PCR, lists solely in-frame clones and lacks some. The sample lists under 200,000 clones; approximately 73% were seen once. This CDR3 has 17 amino acids. CDR1 SGHTA and CDR2 FQGTGA come from the germline V gene. Trimming at V came to 4 bases and at J to 4 bases, leaving 13 bases not matched to a gene. The TCR was taken from a woman over 75 with acute or convalescent COVID-19. The chain employs TRBV7-3 and TRBJ2-4; TRBD1 aligns across 7 bases. The sample comprised peripheral blood. DNA for the CDR3: TGTGCCAGCAGCTACTCAGGGGCCGGGACAGATAAAAACATTCAGTACTTC. Translated, it gives CASSYSGAGTDKNIQYF.